These T cell receptor beta chains were read from a single sample in a study of cytomegalovirus exposure and HLA in healthy donors. Clones were read by immunoSEQ multiplex PCR, and TCRdb kept only the in-frame ones, dropping some. The sample holds about 330,000 clones, 70% to 90% seen once. Sequencing used PBMCs. These receptors came from a young woman in good health and CMV-seronegative. Both conserved end residues are part of each CDR3. Fields, in order: V gene, J gene, D gene, clone size, CDR3 DNA, CDR3 protein. The D gene is left open where the match is weak. Where a row states a size, it is once, few, many or the class of an expanded clone; other rows omit it.

>TRBV6-5|TRBJ1-1|TRBD1|few
TGTGCCAGCAGTCCCGAGGGGGCAGGGGGGACTGAAGCTTTCTTT
CASSPEGAGGTEAFF
>TRBV19|TRBJ1-5|.|.
TGTGCCAGTAGTATTATGGCAGGGAATCAGCCCCAGCATTTT
CASSIMAGNQPQHF
>TRBV5-1|TRBJ1-1|.|.
TGCGCCAGCAGCCCCAACTTAGACAGAGAAGCTTTCTTT
CASSPNLDREAFF
>TRBV10-3|TRBJ2-1|TRBD2|.
TGTGCCATCAGCCTAACGGGACTAGCGTCCCATGAGCAGTTCTTC
CAISLTGLASHEQFF
>TRBV9|TRBJ2-7|TRBD1|once
TGTGCCAGCAGCCCAAGGGACAGGGGGTTCAACGAGCAGTACTTC
CASSPRDRGFNEQYF
>TRBV5-1|TRBJ2-5|.|.
TGCACCAGCAGCCGGGCAGGGGAGTACCAAGAGACCCAGTACTTC
CTSSRAGEYQETQYF
>TRBV5-1|TRBJ2-7|TRBD1|.
TGCGCCAGCAGCTTGTCAGGGACAGACTACGAGCAGTACTTC
CASSLSGTDYEQYF
>TRBV9|TRBJ2-5|TRBD1|.
TGTGCCAGCAGCCCCTGGGGTGGACAGGGGACGGAGACCCAGTACTTC
CASSPWGGQGTETQYF
>TRBV7-2|TRBJ1-2|.|few
TGTGCCAGCAGCTTAGCGCAAGGGGGAGGCTACACCTTC
CASSLAQGGGYTF
>TRBV7-3|TRBJ2-2|TRBD2|once
TGTGCCAGTACTAGCGGGAGGACGGATACCGGGGAGCTGTTTTTT
CASTSGRTDTGELFF
>TRBV6-5|TRBJ1-3|.|.
TGTGCCAGCAGGCCCGGAGCCGGAAACACCATATATTTT
CASRPGAGNTIYF
>TRBV6-1|TRBJ2-1|.|.
TGTGCCAGCAGTGTCTCAGGGATCACCTACAATGAGCAGTTCTTC
CASSVSGITYNEQFF
>TRBV7-6|TRBJ2-1|TRBD2|.
TGTGCCAGCAGCTTAACTAGCGCCAACAATGAGCAGTTCTTC
CASSLTSANNEQFF
>TRBV18|TRBJ2-3|.|.
TGTGCCAGCTCACCAGGGCAAGGCACAGATACGCAGTATTTT
CASSPGQGTDTQYF
>TRBV6-4|TRBJ2-3|TRBD1|.
TGTGCCAGCAGTGTAGAACAGGGGGCACACACAGATACGCAGTATTTT
CASSVEQGAHTDTQYF
>TRBV7-3|TRBJ1-1|.|.
TGTGCCAGCAGCCCCTTCGGGTCACCTGAAGCTTTCTTT
CASSPFGSPEAFF
>TRBV27|TRBJ2-1|TRBD1|.
TGTGCCAGCAGTTTATTGCGGGACAGGGGTGACAATGAGCAGTTCTTC
CASSLLRDRGDNEQFF
>TRBV9|TRBJ2-3|TRBD2|.
TGTGCCAGCAGCGGCGGGGGAGGGCCGGGCACAGATACGCAGTATTTT
CASSGGGGPGTDTQYF
>TRBV6-6|TRBJ1-4|.|.
TGTGCCAGCAGTTACTCGTATCGGGAAAAACTGTTTTTT
CASSYSYREKLFF
>TRBV29-1|TRBJ2-3|TRBD2|.
TGCAGCGTGGAGCGGGAAGGCACAGATACGCAGTATTTT
CSVEREGTDTQYF
>TRBV5-4|TRBJ2-1|TRBD2|once
TGTGCCAGCAGCTTGGAACTAGCGGGAGAAACGGGTGGTGAGCAGTTCTTC
CASSLELAGETGGEQFF
>TRBV5-4|TRBJ2-5|TRBD2|once
TGTGCCAGCAACCCCAGCGGGAGGGCCTTGGAGACCCAGTACTTC
CASNPSGRALETQYF
>TRBV7-6|TRBJ1-4|TRBD1|.
TGTGCCAGCAGCTTAGGCACCCCAGGGGGCAATAATGAAAAACTGTTTTTT
CASSLGTPGGNNEKLFF
>TRBV6-6|TRBJ1-4|.|.
TGTGCCAGCAGTTACCTCACTACGGGACAAATTCACCAAGTTTTT
CASSYLTTGQIHQVF
>TRBV7-8|TRBJ2-7|.|.
TGTGCCAGCAGCTTAGTTGGCAGGGGGGCCGAGCAGTACTTC
CASSLVGRGAEQYF
>TRBV7-6|TRBJ2-3|TRBD2|.
TGTGCCAGCAGCCCTAGGACTAGCGGGATATGGGCAGATACGCAGTATTTT
CASSPRTSGIWADTQYF
>TRBV5-1|TRBJ1-2|.|.
TGCGCCAGCAGCATGGAGAGTAACTATGGCTACACCTTC
CASSMESNYGYTF
>TRBV4-1|TRBJ1-5|.|.
TGCGCCAGCAGCCAACCGGCGGTAGTTCAGCCCCAGCATTTT
CASSQPAVVQPQHF
>TRBV6-5|TRBJ2-7|TRBD1|.
TGTGCCAGCAGGAGGGGACAGGAGAACTCCTACGAGCAGTACTTC
CASRRGQENSYEQYF
>TRBV7-6|TRBJ2-7|.|.
TGTGCCAGCAGCTTAGGACAGTTCTACGAGCAGTACTTC
CASSLGQFYEQYF
>TRBV2|TRBJ2-7|.|.
TGTGCCAGCAGTACCGGTTCTTACGAGCAGTACTTC
CASSTGSYEQYF
>TRBV18|TRBJ2-4|.|.
TGTGCCAGCTCACCGTTGTCAAGTAGTTCAATCGCCAAAAACATTCAGTACTTC
CASSPLSSSSIAKNIQYF
>TRBV18|TRBJ2-1|TRBD2|.
TGTGCCAGCTCACCAAATTTCCTAGCGGGAGGGAATGAGCAGTTCTTC
CASSPNFLAGGNEQFF
>TRBV29-1|TRBJ1-2|.|.
TGCAGCGTCCCGAGAGCGGGCCGGCCTAATGAGTATGGCTACACCTTC
CSVPRAGRPNEYGYTF
>TRBV18|TRBJ1-5|TRBD1|.
TGTGCCAGCTCCAGACAGGGGGGGGGCAATCAGCCCCAGCATTTT
CASSRQGGGNQPQHF
>TRBV7-8|TRBJ1-1|.|.
TGTGCCAGCTTAGGGGGATCCAACACTGAAGCTTTCTTT
CASLGGSNTEAFF
>TRBV4-2|TRBJ1-1|TRBD1|.
TGTGCCAGCAGCCAAGCGGGACAGGCCCCACGGCGGGACACTGAAGCTTTCTTT
CASSQAGQAPRRDTEAFF
>TRBV5-1|TRBJ2-7|.|.
TGCGCCAGCAGCTTGGGCCAGGGCGCCTACGAGCAGTACTTC
CASSLGQGAYEQYF
>TRBV28|TRBJ1-2|TRBD1|.
TGTGCCAGCAGTTTGGGGACAGAGAACTATGGCTACACCTTC
CASSLGTENYGYTF
>TRBV6-5|TRBJ2-1|TRBD2|.
TGTGCCAGCAGTTACCTCGGCGGGAGCGGTGAGCAGTTCTTC
CASSYLGGSGEQFF
>TRBV28|TRBJ1-1|.|once
TGTGCCAGCAGGAACAGTATGAACACTGAAGCTTTCTTT
CASRNSMNTEAFF
>TRBV13|TRBJ2-3|.|.
TGTGCCAGCAGTTCGGCAGGGGAAGGAAATACGCAGTATTTT
CASSSAGEGNTQYF
>TRBV27|TRBJ1-1|.|once
TGTGCCAGCAGTTTAGGGGGGAGGAACACTGAAGCTTTCTTT
CASSLGGRNTEAFF
>TRBV2|TRBJ2-5|.|.
TGTGCCAGCAGTGAAAGTGGAGGTTGTGGGACCCAGTACTTC
CASSESGGCGTQYF
>TRBV6-5|TRBJ1-2|.|.
TGTGCCAGCAGTTCCGACAGGCTCAACTATGGCTACACCTTC
CASSSDRLNYGYTF
>TRBV7-8|TRBJ2-7|TRBD2|.
TGTGCCAGCAGCTTACGGGGGGCCTTAGCGGGAGGACCCTCCTACGAGCAGTACTTC
CASSLRGALAGGPSYEQYF
>TRBV2|TRBJ2-5|TRBD1|.
TGTGCCAGCAGTTTCCGGGACAGGGGGACCCAGTACTTC
CASSFRDRGTQYF
>TRBV12-5|TRBJ1-1|.|.
TGTGCTAGTGGTTTACGGGACACTGAAGCTTTCTTT
CASGLRDTEAFF
>TRBV6-5|TRBJ1-1|.|.
TGTGCCAGCAGCGAACAGGGACCAGGCGTAGCTTTCTTT
CASSEQGPGVAFF
>TRBV18|TRBJ1-1|.|.
TGTGCCAGCTCACCTACGACAGCGAACACTGAAGCTTTCTTT
CASSPTTANTEAFF
>TRBV7-6|TRBJ1-5|.|.
TGTGCCAGCAGCTTACAGGGGCAGCCCCAGCATTTT
CASSLQGQPQHF
>TRBV7-9|TRBJ2-7|TRBD2|.
TGTGCCAGCAGCGAAGGACTAGCGGGAGGGCCTGTGTACGAGCAGTACTTC
CASSEGLAGGPVYEQYF
>TRBV2|TRBJ2-3|TRBD2|.
TGTGCCAGCAGTGAACCTAGCGGGGGACGCACAGATACGCAGTATTTT
CASSEPSGGRTDTQYF
>TRBV7-3|TRBJ2-1|.|.
TGTGCCAGCACCCCCGGGAGTCCCCATGAGCAGTTCTTC
CASTPGSPHEQFF
>TRBV6-5|TRBJ1-1|.|once
TGTGCCAGCAGTTACCAACCAGGATCAGAAGCTTTCTTT
CASSYQPGSEAFF
>TRBV6-1|TRBJ1-2|.|few
TGTGCCAGCAGCGGACAGTATGGCTACACCTTC
CASSGQYGYTF
>TRBV4-2|TRBJ2-2|.|.
TGTGCCAGCAGCCAAGAGGGCCTCGCCGGGGAGCTGTTTTTT
CASSQEGLAGELFF
>TRBV19|TRBJ2-7|.|.
TGTGCCACCTCCAGGACGGACAAAACCTACGAGCAGTACTTC
CATSRTDKTYEQYF
>TRBV4-3|TRBJ1-3|.|once
TGCGCCAGCAGCCAAGCAAAATCTGGAAACACCATATATTTT
CASSQAKSGNTIYF